A single sample gave rise to the 11 T cell receptor beta chains below, sequenced in a study of blood T cell repertoires in COVID-19. Profiling relied on immunoSEQ multiplex PCR, and the TCRdb table lists in-frame clones only, not all of them. The data show about 400,000 clones, around nine tenths seen once. The sample was PBMCs or T cells enriched from blood (not recorded which). Receptors originate from a woman under 30 with acute COVID-19.

This chain connects TRBV5-6 to TRBJ1-1; D is unclear. The ends were cut back, 2 bases at V and 6 bases at J, with 8 bases in the middle. The CDR3 is 12 amino acids. Germline lookup yields CDR1 SGHDT and CDR2 YYEEEE. Here the CDR3 reads CASSFRKSEAFF. As DNA, the CDR3 is TGTGCCAGCAGCTTCCGTAAATCTGAAGCTTTCTTT. Together with reference TRBV5-6 and TRBJ1-1, the CDR3 gives the full variable domain: DAGVTQSPTHLIKTRGQQVTLRCSPKSGHDTVSWYQQALGQGPQFIFQYYEEEERQRGNFPDRFSGHQFPNYSSELNVNALLLGDSALYLCASSFRKSEAFFGQGTRLTVV.

In its sample, this clone was seen a few times. The chain couples TRBV7-9 to TRBJ1-2; D gene unclear. Looked up from germline, CDR1 is SEHNR and CDR2 is FQNEAQ (reference sequence). V was clipped by 1 base and J by 6 bases, with 12 bases between them. This CDR3 contains 14 residues. CDR3 nucleotide sequence: TGTGCCAGCAGCTTAGTTGGTCCAGTCGATGGCTACACCTTC. Amino acid sequence: CASSLVGPVDGYTF.

This sequence joins TRBV11-2 and TRBJ1-4; weak D call: TRBD1 (6 bases). V lost 5 bases and J lost 8, with 12 bases in between. Germline lookup yields CDR1 SGHAT and CDR2 FQNNGV. The CDR3 totals 13 residues. CDR3 amino acids: CASSPGGAEKLFF. The CDR3 DNA is TGTGCCAGCAGCCCCGGGGGGGCCGAAAAACTGTTTTTT.

The gene calls are TRBV28 and TRBJ1-6, with 7 bases matching TRBD1. Germline trimming cut 10 bases from V and 7 bases from J; bases unmatched to any gene: 10. The CDR3 consists of 14 residues. The germline V gene has CDR1 MDHEN and CDR2 SYDVKM. The chain's CDR3 is CATRIDRENSPLHF. Here the CDR3 DNA reads TGTGCCACCCGGATTGACAGGGAGAATTCACCCCTCCACTTT.

The gene calls are TRBV7-2 and TRBJ2-3; possible D gene TRBD1, 5 bases. The CDR3 loop spans 16 amino acids. V was cut by 4 bases and J by 0 bases, with 14 bases left in between. Germline V gene data show CDR1 as SGHTA and CDR2 as FQGNSA. The CDR3 spells CASSSRTPSSTDTQYF. As DNA, the CDR3 is TGTGCCAGCAGCTCTCGGACACCTTCTAGCACAGATACGCAGTATTTT.

The chain is built from TRBV7-2 and TRBJ2-2; D is uncertain. Trimming stripped 5 bases from V and 6 bases from J, with 13 bases between. The CDR3 loop spans 14 amino acids. In germline, CDR1 is SGHTA, CDR2 FQGNSA. CDR3: CASSQVRLAGELFF. DNA for the CDR3: TGTGCCAGCAGCCAGGTTAGGTTGGCCGGGGAGCTGTTTTTT.

This chain links TRBV19 with TRBJ1-1, with D maybe TRBD1 (6 bases). CDR1 LNHDA and CDR2 SQIVND come from the germline V gene (reference sequence). V was trimmed by 6 bases and J by 2 bases, leaving 16 bases between them. The CDR3 covers 15 residues. The DNA of the CDR3 is TGTGCCAGTAGCGATTACGGGACACTTAACACTGAAGCTTTCTTT. This codes for CASSDYGTLNTEAFF.

The chain couples TRBV4-1 to TRBJ2-1, with TRBD2 matching over 10 bases. CDR1 and CDR2 from the germline V gene are MGHRA and YSYEKL. The CDR3 spans 19 residues. Trimming cost V 2 bases and J 1 base; bases outside gene matches: 11. CDR3 protein: CASSQQKAGGPGSYNEQFF. The CDR3 DNA is TGCGCCAGCAGCCAACAAAAAGCGGGAGGGCCTGGGTCCTACAATGAGCAGTTCTTC.

V and J are TRBV9 and TRBJ2-3, with 10 bases lining up with TRBD2. The J segment lost 1 base and the V segment lost 2 bases, leaving 7 bases of the junction unmatched. Germline loops: CDR1 SGDLS, CDR2 YYNGEE. This CDR3 contains 17 residues. The CDR3 DNA reads as TGTGCCAGCAGCGTTCCGACTAGCGGGTTCGGCACAGATACGCAGTATTTT. This sequence encodes CASSVPTSGFGTDTQYF.

This clone appeared a single time. The chain combines TRBV5-1 with TRBJ2-3, with D perhaps TRBD2 (6 bases). The length of the CDR3 is 16 residues. Germline values: CDR1 SGHRS, CDR2 YFSETQ. The V end was cut by 4 bases, the J end by 4 bases, with 19 bases between. CDR3 region: CASSRTIPPEADTQYF. The CDR3 DNA reads TGCGCCAGCAGCCGGACTATCCCACCCGAAGCAGATACGCAGTATTTT.

V is TRBV15 and J is TRBJ2-7; TRBD2 agrees at 13 bases. The V segment lost 1 base and the J segment 5 bases; nucleotides outside the gene matches: 14. Germline V gene sequence: CDR1 LNHNV, CDR2 YYDKDF (reference sequence). The CDR3 has 19 residues. The CDR3 DNA is TGTGCCACCAGCAGAGGGACTAGCGGGGGCCCGGCTTTTCGCAACGAGCAGTACTTC. Its protein product is CATSRGTSGGPAFRNEQYF. Drawing the rest from reference TRBV15 and TRBJ2-7, the complete variable domain is DAMVIQNPRYQVTQFGKPVTLSCSQTLNHNVMYWYQQKSSQAPKLLFHYYDKDFNNEADTPDNFQSRRPNTSFCFLDIRSPGLGDTAMYLCATSRGTSGGPAFRNEQYFGPGTRLTVT.